These 13 T cell receptor beta chains share one sample of origin, sequenced in a study of human T cells and chemical hapten exposure. Via MiXCR, TCRdb re-called the RACE reads, giving one row per CDR3 protein. This sample has under 450,000 distinct CDR3 sequences; under 6.5% occur once, and the top ten carry over 5.5%. Time point described: patch test 2, 6 weeks after DPC sensitization. Regarding treatment: therapeutic diphenylcyclopropenone sensitization with weekly scalp DPC. The source was whole blood, collected in connection with sensitization to the hapten diphenylcyclopropenone (DPC). The receptors come from a woman between 18 and 29 years old with alopecia areata. Some clones in this sample may be carry-over from other donors' samples.

On this clonotype: No conserved phenylalanine or tryptophan is present at the end of the CDR3, so a read error is the likely explanation. The CDR3 DNA sequence: TGTGCCAGCTCTCGCCGGGGACAGGGGAATGAAAAACTGTTTCTT. Amino acid sequence: CASSRRGQGNEKLFL. The gene calls are TRBV18 and TRBJ1-4; 10 bases line up with TRBD1. V was pared by 6 bases and J by 5 bases, with 6 bases of the junction left unmatched. CDR1 and CDR2 from the germline V gene are KGHSH and LQKENI. CDR3 length equals 15 residues.

CDR3 in amino acids: CSVVTDGGTQYF. The CDR3 bases are TGCAGCGTTGTGACAGATGGTGGTACGCAGTATTTT. The chain carries TRBV29-1 and TRBJ2-3; possible D gene TRBD1, 5 bases. Deletions cut 4 bases from V and 8 bases from J, with 13 bases between. CDR1 SQVTM and CDR2 ANQGSEA come from the germline V gene. CDR3 length: 12 residues.

This clonotype was detected many times. This chain connects TRBV27 to TRBJ2-3; D ambiguous. The V gene's germline CDR1 is MNHEY and CDR2 SMNVEV (reference sequence). Trimming shortened V by 5 bases and J by 2 bases, and 5 bases separated the two germline ends. This CDR3 is built from 12 residues. The CDR3 sequence: CASSHTTDTQYF. CDR3 sequence (DNA): TGTGCCAGCAGTCACACCACAGATACGCAGTATTTT.

This clonotype was found a few times. The chain couples TRBV20-1 to TRBJ2-3, with 7 bases identical to TRBD2. V was clipped by 1 base and J by 0 bases; unmatched bases: 4. This CDR3 comprises 15 residues. Germline-derived CDR1 and CDR2 are DFQATT and SNEGSKA (reference sequence). The CDR3 spells CSARGASGSTDTQYF. CDR3 in DNA: TGCAGTGCTAGAGGGGCTAGCGGCAGCACAGATACGCAGTATTTT.

This clonotype was recorded a few times. This chain connects TRBV19 to TRBJ2-3, with D hard to call. V was trimmed by 7 bases and J by 2 bases, leaving 16 bases between them. Germline-derived CDR1 and CDR2 are LNHDA and SQIVND (reference sequence). The CDR3 extends over 15 amino acids. The CDR3 nucleotides are TGTGCCAGTAACATGAGGAACACAGACACAGATACGCAGTATTTT. It codes for CASNMRNTDTDTQYF.

In its sample, this clonotype was seen a few times. The rearrangement joins TRBV5-1 to TRBJ1-2; tentative D call: TRBD1 (5 bases). V was trimmed by 0 bases and J by 4 bases, leaving 10 bases between them. CDR3 length: 14 amino acids. Germline CDR1 and CDR2: SGHRS and YFSETQ. CDR3 sequence reads: CASSLESTAYGYTF. CDR3 nucleotides: TGCGCCAGCAGCTTGGAATCGACAGCCTATGGCTACACCTTC.

This clonotype appeared a few times. This chain connects TRBV12-3 or TRBV12-4 to TRBJ2-3, with D perhaps TRBD2 (5 bases). V lost 4 bases to trimming and J lost 1 base, with 12 bases between them. This CDR3 is 15 amino acids long. The CDR3 DNA is TGTGCCAGCAGTTCACCTGGAGGCGGCACAGATACGCAGTATTTT. This gives the protein CASSSPGGGTDTQYF.

V usage is TRBV5-1 and J usage is TRBJ2-7, with no clear D. The CDR3 sequence is 14 residues long. Germline lookup yields CDR1 SGHRS and CDR2 YFSETQ. The V and J ends lost 1 base and 2 bases respectively, with 10 bases between them. CDR3 amino acids: CASSLTDGPYEQYF. The CDR3 DNA sequence: TGCGCCAGCAGCTTGACGGACGGCCCCTACGAGCAGTACTTC.

This clonotype was seen repeatedly, ten times or more. This chain connects TRBV7-9 to TRBJ1-5; D is uncertain. Germline lookup yields CDR1 SEHNR and CDR2 FQNEAQ (reference sequence). V lost 1 base and J lost 3, with 13 bases in between. This CDR3 is built from 16 residues. CDR3 bases: TGTGCCAGCAGCTTAGGATCTGGGTACAACAATCAGCCCCAGCATTTT. This translates into CASSLGSGYNNQPQHF.

This clonotype was detected only a few times. The CDR3 DNA is TGTGCCAGCAGCCCACAGGGGTCTAAGGAGACCCAGTACTTC. Amino acid sequence: CASSPQGSKETQYF. The chain is built from TRBV7-2 and TRBJ2-5; TRBD1 aligns across 7 bases. CDR3 length: 14 residues. Germline CDR1 and CDR2: SGHTA and FQGNSA. With 5 bases clipped from V and 5 bases from J, the junction kept 8 bases outside the gene matches.

This clonotype was counted ten times or more. The chain is built from TRBV6-5 and TRBJ1-6; D remains ambiguous. The CDR3 consists of 13 residues. The germline CDR1 and CDR2 sequences are MNHEY and SVGAGI. The V end lost 10 bases, the J end lost 7 bases, and 14 bases lay between the germline ends. CDR3 in DNA: TGTGCCACCGCACCCTTCCACAATTCACCCCTCCACTTT. This encodes CATAPFHNSPLHF.

In this sample, this clonotype turned up many times. The chain is built from TRBV7-2 and TRBJ2-7; D may be TRBD1 (5 bases). Germline-derived CDR1 and CDR2 are SGHTA and FQGNSA. With 5 bases removed from V and 5 bases from J, the gap between germline ends came to 16 bases. The CDR3 contains 14 residues. The CDR3 protein is CASSEISGAHEQYF. In DNA form, the CDR3 reads TGTGCCAGCAGCGAAATCTCTGGGGCCCACGAGCAGTACTTC. Complete variable domain (other parts from reference TRBV7-2 and TRBJ2-7): GAGVSQSPSNKVTEKGKDVELRCDPISGHTALYWYRQSLGQGLEFLIYFQGNSAPDKSGLPSDRFSAERTGGSVSTLTIQRTQQEDSAVYLCASSEISGAHEQYFGPGTRLTVT.

V usage is TRBV6-2 or TRBV6-3 and J usage is TRBJ2-7; unclear D gene. Germline V gene sequence: CDR1 MNHEY, CDR2 SVGEGT. The CDR3 spans 11 residues. Trimming took off 5 bases at V and 1 base at J, with 3 bases between the two ends. As DNA, the CDR3 is TGTGCCAGCAGTGTATCCTACGAGCAGTACTTC. Translating gives CASSVSYEQYF.